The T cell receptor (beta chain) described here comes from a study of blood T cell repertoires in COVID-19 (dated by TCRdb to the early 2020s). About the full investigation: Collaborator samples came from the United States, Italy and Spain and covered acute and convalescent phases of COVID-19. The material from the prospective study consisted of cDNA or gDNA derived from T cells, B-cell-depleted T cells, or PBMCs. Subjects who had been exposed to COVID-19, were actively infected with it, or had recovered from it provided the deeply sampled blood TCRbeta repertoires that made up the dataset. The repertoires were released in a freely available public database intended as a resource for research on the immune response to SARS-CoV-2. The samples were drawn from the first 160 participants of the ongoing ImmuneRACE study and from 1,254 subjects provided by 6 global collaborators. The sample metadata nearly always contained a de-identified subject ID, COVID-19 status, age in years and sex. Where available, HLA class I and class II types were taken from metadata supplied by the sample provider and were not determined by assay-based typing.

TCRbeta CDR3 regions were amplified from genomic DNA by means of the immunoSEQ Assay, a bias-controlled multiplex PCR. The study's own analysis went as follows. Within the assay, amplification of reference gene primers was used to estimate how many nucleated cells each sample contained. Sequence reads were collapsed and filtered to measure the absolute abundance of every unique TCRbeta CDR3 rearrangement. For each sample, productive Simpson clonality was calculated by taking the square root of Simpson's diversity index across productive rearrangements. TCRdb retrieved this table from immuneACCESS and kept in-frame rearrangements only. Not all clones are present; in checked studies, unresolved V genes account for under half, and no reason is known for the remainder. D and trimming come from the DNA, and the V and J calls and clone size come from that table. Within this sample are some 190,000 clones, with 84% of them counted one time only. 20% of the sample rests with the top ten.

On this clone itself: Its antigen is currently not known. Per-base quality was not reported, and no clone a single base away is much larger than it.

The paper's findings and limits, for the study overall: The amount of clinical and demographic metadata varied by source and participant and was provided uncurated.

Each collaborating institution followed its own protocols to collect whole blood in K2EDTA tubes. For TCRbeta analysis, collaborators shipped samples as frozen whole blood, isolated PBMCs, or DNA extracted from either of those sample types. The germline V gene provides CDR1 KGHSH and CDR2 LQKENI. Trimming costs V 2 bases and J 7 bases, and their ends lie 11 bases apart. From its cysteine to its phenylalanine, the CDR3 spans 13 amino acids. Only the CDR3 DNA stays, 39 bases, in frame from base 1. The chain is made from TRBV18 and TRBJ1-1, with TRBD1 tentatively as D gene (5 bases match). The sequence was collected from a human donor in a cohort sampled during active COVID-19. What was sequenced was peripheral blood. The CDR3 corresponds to CASSPFQGHEAFF. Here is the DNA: TGTGCCAGCTCACCATTCCAGGGCCATGAAGCTTTCTTT. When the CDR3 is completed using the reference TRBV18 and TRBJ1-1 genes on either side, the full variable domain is NAGVMQNPRHLVRRRGQEARLRCSPMKGHSHVYWYRQLPEEGLKFMVYLQKENIIDESGMPKERFSAEFPKEGPSILRIQQVVRGDSAAYFCASSPFQGHEAFFGQGTRLTVV.